Below are 25 T cell receptor beta chains sequenced from a single sample in a study of blood T cell repertoires in COVID-19. The assay was immunoSEQ multiplex PCR, and TCRdb's table has in-frame clones only and misses some. The sample includes fewer than 200,000 clones, roughly 86% of them seen just once. Input material: peripheral blood. All receptors come from a man aged 35 to 55 who had recovered from COVID-19.

The chain couples TRBV7-3 to TRBJ2-2; the D is unclear. CDR3 length equals 14 residues. Trimming stripped 0 bases from V and 3 bases from J, with 5 bases between. CDR1 and CDR2 from the germline V gene are SGHTA and FQGTGA. The CDR3 region is CASSLTPYTGELFF. The CDR3 DNA sequence: TGTGCCAGCAGCTTAACCCCCTACACCGGGGAGCTGTTTTTT.

V gene TRBV9 combines with J gene TRBJ1-2; D not resolved. Germline CDR1 and CDR2: SGDLS and YYNGEE. The V and J ends lost 4 bases and 4 bases respectively, with 11 bases between them. CDR3 length equals 13 residues. CDR3: CASSRTEFYGYTF. The CDR3 bases are TGTGCCAGCAGCCGAACAGAGTTCTATGGCTACACCTTC.

The chain employs TRBV12-3 or TRBV12-4 and TRBJ2-7, with 7 bases identical to TRBD1. The V gene end was trimmed by 6 bases and the J gene end by 3 bases; junction bases not matched to a gene: 5. The length of the CDR3 is 13 residues. The CDR3 sequence is CASSEGQIYEQYF. The CDR3 coding sequence is TGTGCCAGCAGCGAGGGACAGATCTACGAGCAGTACTTC.

The chain carries TRBV10-2 and TRBJ1-1; D is perhaps TRBD1 (6 bases). Germline-derived CDR1 and CDR2 are WSHSY and SAAADI. This CDR3 has 14 residues. V lost 0 bases to trimming and J lost 4 bases, with 9 bases between them. CDR3 coding DNA: TGCGCCAGCAGTGAGTCCAGGGGTGGCACTGAAGCTTTCTTT. This translates into CASSESRGGTEAFF.

The chain employs TRBV4-3 and TRBJ2-5, with D maybe TRBD2 (6 bases). Trimming removed 6 bases at V and 1 base at J, with 12 bases between. CDR3 length: 14 residues. Germline V gene data show CDR1 as LGHNA and CDR2 as YSLEER. The CDR3 spells CASSAGLSQETQYF. CDR3 coding DNA: TGCGCCAGCAGTGCGGGACTCTCCCAAGAGACCCAGTACTTC.

The chain is built from TRBV7-8 and TRBJ2-5; 8 bases are a match to TRBD1. Per germline, CDR1 SGHVS and CDR2 FQNEAQ. This CDR3 contains 15 residues. The V gene end was trimmed by 3 bases and the J gene end by 4 bases; junction bases not matched to a gene: 7. CDR3 DNA sequence: TGTGCCAGCAGCTTTCTTCTGACAGGGGCAGAGACCCAGTACTTC. Translation gives CASSFLLTGAETQYF.

The V call is TRBV5-4, the J call TRBJ1-1; 9 bases align to TRBD1. Germline V CDR1 and CDR2: SGHNT, YYREEE (reference sequence). CDR3 length equals 13 residues. V trimming: 4 bases; J trimming: 8 bases; junction bases outside the gene matches: 6. The DNA of the CDR3 is TGTGCCAGCAGCCGGACAGGGGTGGGGGAAGCTTTCTTT. Translation gives CASSRTGVGEAFF.

This rearrangement joins TRBV2 to TRBJ2-2; TRBD1 might be the D (6 bases). This CDR3 comprises 14 residues. CDR1 and CDR2 (germline): SNHLY, FYNNEI. The V end lost 10 bases, the J end lost 6 bases, and 18 bases lay between the germline ends. The CDR3 reads CATIYRVGAGELFF. Here the CDR3 DNA reads TGTGCCACGATATACAGGGTTGGTGCCGGGGAGCTGTTTTTT.

The rearrangement joins TRBV4-3 to TRBJ1-1; tentative D call: TRBD1 (5 bases). Trimming removed 1 base at V and 2 bases at J, with 14 bases between. This CDR3 has 16 amino acids. CDR1 LGHNA and CDR2 YSLEER come from the germline V gene. CDR3 DNA: TGCGCCAGCAGCCAAGGGCCCGGAGGGGTTAACACTGAAGCTTTCTTT. Protein product: CASSQGPGGVNTEAFF.

This chain uses TRBV30 with TRBJ2-1; D call uncertain. Looked up from germline, CDR1 is GTSNPN and CDR2 is SVGIG (reference sequence). V was pared by 2 bases and J by 6 bases, with 8 bases between. The CDR3 has 12 residues. CDR3 amino acids: CAWSLGFNEQFF. The CDR3 DNA is TGTGCCTGGAGTCTAGGTTTCAATGAGCAGTTCTTC.

This chain joins TRBV6-5 and TRBJ1-2; D remains unclear. The germline gives CDR1 MNHEY, CDR2 SVGAGI. V shed 5 bases and J shed 1 base, with 11 bases lying between them. CDR3 length: 14 residues. The CDR3 region is CASSRSRDNYGYTF. The CDR3 DNA is TGTGCCAGCAGTCGAAGCCGCGATAACTATGGCTACACCTTC.

Turning to this clone: Other DNA sequences from this sample encode an identical CDR3 as well. The genes are TRBV2 and TRBJ1-5, with 11 bases matching TRBD1. The CDR3 is 13 amino acids. Looked up from germline, CDR1 is SNHLY and CDR2 is FYNNEI. V was clipped by 8 bases and J by 4 bases; unmatched bases: 1. CDR3 residues: CASRDRGNQPQHF. The CDR3 DNA reads TGTGCCAGCCGGGACAGGGGGAATCAGCCCCAGCATTTT. The full variable domain, rest sourced from reference TRBV2 and TRBJ1-5, is EPEVTQTPSHQVTQMGQEVILRCVPISNHLYFYWYRQILGQKVEFLVSFYNNEISEKSEIFDDQFSVERPDGSNFTLKIRSTKLEDSAMYFCASRDRGNQPQHFGDGTRLSIL.

The J gene is TRBJ2-2, the V gene TRBV6-6, with D maybe TRBD1 (6 bases). The V end was cut by 0 bases, the J end by 0 bases, with 8 bases between. The CDR3 length is 16 residues. Germline CDR1 and CDR2: MNHNY and SVGAGI (reference sequence). The CDR3 sequence is CASSYSGQSNTGELFF. The CDR3 DNA sequence: TGTGCCAGCAGTTACTCCGGACAGTCGAACACCGGGGAGCTGTTTTTT.

J is TRBJ1-1 and V is TRBV27, with 9 positions matching TRBD1. The CDR3 consists of 15 residues. Germline-derived CDR1 and CDR2 are MNHEY and SMNVEV (reference sequence). The J segment lost 7 bases and the V segment lost 5 bases, leaving 11 bases of the junction unmatched. The CDR3 region is CASSNAGTGSDEAFF. In DNA, the CDR3 is TGTGCCAGCAGTAACGCGGGGACAGGGAGTGATGAAGCTTTCTTT.

About this clone: The same CDR3 also results from other DNA sequences found in this sample. The CDR3 protein is CASSLTERAGELFF. Written as DNA, the CDR3 is TGCGCCAGCAGCCTGACGGAACGGGCCGGGGAGCTGTTTTTT. The V gene is TRBV4-1, the J gene TRBJ2-2; D is uncertain. Germline loops: CDR1 MGHRA, CDR2 YSYEKL. This CDR3 is built from 14 residues. Trimming pared 4 bases from V and 6 bases from J, leaving 12 bases between.

This chain connects TRBV30 to TRBJ2-3; TRBD2 aligns across 8 bases. This CDR3 region has 16 residues. The V gene end was trimmed by 5 bases and the J gene end by 0 bases; junction bases not matched to a gene: 10. Germline V gene data show CDR1 as GTSNPN and CDR2 as SVGIG (reference sequence). The CDR3 region is CAWGGIAGSSTDTQYF. CDR3 nucleotide sequence: TGTGCCTGGGGAGGTATAGCGGGGTCTAGCACAGATACGCAGTATTTT. Using reference TRBV30 and TRBJ2-3 for the parts outside the CDR3, the full variable domain is SQTIHQWPATLVQPVGSPLSLECTVEGTSNPNLYWYRQAAGRGLQLLFYSVGIGQISSEVPQNLSASRPQDRQFILSSKKLLLSDSGFYLCAWGGIAGSSTDTQYFGPGTRLTVL.

This chain links TRBV4-2 with TRBJ1-1; 12 bases map to TRBD1. The CDR3 sequence is 18 residues long. Germline CDR1 reads LGHNA; CDR2 reads YNFKEQ. V was pared by 1 base and J by 1 base, with 7 bases of the junction left unmatched. CDR3 sequence (DNA): TGTGCCAGCAGCCAAGCCGGGACAGGGGGCAGGTGGAACACTGAAGCTTTCTTT. It yields the protein CASSQAGTGGRWNTEAFF.

The chain uses TRBV29-1 and TRBJ1-1, with D possibly TRBD1 on 5 matching bases. V lost 8 bases, J lost 1 base, and 14 bases lay in between. Per the germline V gene, CDR1 is SQVTM and CDR2 is ANQGSEA. The CDR3 totals 13 residues. CDR3 in DNA: TGCAGCTATCGGCGGGGGAGGAACACTGAAGCTTTCTTT. It encodes CSYRRGRNTEAFF.

The chain couples TRBV4-3 to TRBJ2-1, with a weak D call TRBD2 (6 bases). The germline V gene encodes CDR1 LGHNA and CDR2 YSLEER. The CDR3 has 17 residues. The V end lost 5 bases, the J end lost 5 bases, and 22 bases lay between the germline ends. The chain's CDR3 is CASSTLSLAEEDNEQFF. CDR3 bases: TGCGCCAGCAGCACCCTCTCGTTAGCGGAGGAGGACAATGAGCAGTTCTTC.

The chain uses TRBV5-4 and TRBJ2-5, with no clear D. The CDR3 is 13 residues long. V lost 4 bases and J 0 bases, leaving 7 bases between the germline ends. Germline CDR1 is SGHNT and CDR2 is YYREEE (reference sequence). CDR3 loop: CASSPRDQETQYF. The CDR3 bases are TGTGCCAGCAGCCCTCGGGACCAAGAGACCCAGTACTTC.

The rearrangement uses TRBV7-9 and TRBJ2-3; possibly TRBD1 for D (5 bases). Germline lookup yields CDR1 SEHNR and CDR2 FQNEAQ (reference sequence). The CDR3 consists of 14 residues. V lost 5 bases to trimming and J lost 2 bases, with 11 bases between them. CDR3 loop: CASSDSLTTDTQYF. As DNA, the CDR3 is TGTGCCAGCAGCGACAGCCTAACCACAGATACGCAGTATTTT.

J is TRBJ1-2 and V is TRBV12-3 or TRBV12-4; the D gene is possibly TRBD1 (5 bases). Trimming shortened V by 5 bases and J by 2 bases, and 9 bases separated the two germline ends. This CDR3 is built from 13 residues. The CDR3 sequence is CASSPRGNYGYTF. The DNA of the CDR3 is TGTGCCAGCAGTCCCCGGGGGAACTATGGCTACACCTTC.

V usage is TRBV6-2 or TRBV6-3 and J usage is TRBJ2-7, with unresolved D. CDR3 length: 13 amino acids. Trimming left V 2 bases short and J 3 bases short, with 8 bases between. Germline lookup yields CDR1 MNHEY and CDR2 SVGEGT. CDR3 residues: CASSYVRNYEQYF. Here the CDR3 DNA reads TGTGCCAGCAGTTACGTGAGAAACTACGAGCAGTACTTC.

V gene TRBV19 combines with J gene TRBJ2-3; 7 bases match TRBD2. V lost 6 bases, J lost 2 bases, and 2 bases stayed unmatched. The CDR3 has 13 residues. CDR1 and CDR2 from the germline V gene are LNHDA and SQIVND (reference sequence). In DNA form, the CDR3 reads TGTGCCAGTAGGGGAGGGCACACAGATACGCAGTATTTT. Protein sequence: CASRGGHTDTQYF.

This chain connects TRBV7-6 to TRBJ2-7; weak D call: TRBD1 (6 bases). V lost 8 bases, J lost 2 bases, and 10 bases lay in between. Germline V gene lookup returns CDR1 SGHVS and CDR2 FNYEAQ. The CDR3 loop spans 12 amino acids. Here the CDR3 reads CASSDRTYEQYF. For the CDR3, the DNA is TGTGCCAGCTCCGACAGGACCTACGAGCAGTACTTC.